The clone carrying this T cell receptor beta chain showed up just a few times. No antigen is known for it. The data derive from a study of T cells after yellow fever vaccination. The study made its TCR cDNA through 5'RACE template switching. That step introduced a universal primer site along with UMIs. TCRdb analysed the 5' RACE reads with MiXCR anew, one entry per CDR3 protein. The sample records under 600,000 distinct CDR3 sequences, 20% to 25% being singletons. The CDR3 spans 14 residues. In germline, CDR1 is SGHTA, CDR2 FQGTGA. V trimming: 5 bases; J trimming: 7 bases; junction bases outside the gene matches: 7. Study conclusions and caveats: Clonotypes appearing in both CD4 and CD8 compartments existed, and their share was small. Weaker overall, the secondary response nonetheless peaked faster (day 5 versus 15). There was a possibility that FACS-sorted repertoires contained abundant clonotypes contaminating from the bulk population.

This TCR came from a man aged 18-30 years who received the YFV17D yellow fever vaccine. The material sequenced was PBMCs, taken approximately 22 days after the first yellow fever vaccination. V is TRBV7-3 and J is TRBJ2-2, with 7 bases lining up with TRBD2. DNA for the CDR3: TGTGCCAGCAGCAATCGATTAGCGGGCGGGGAGCTGTTTTTT. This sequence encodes CASSNRLAGGELFF.